Below, 19 T cell receptor beta chains from the same sample are listed, as sequenced in a study of PD-1 blockade in classical Hodgkin lymphoma. Exposure to brentuximab vedotin varied, and each patient had relapsed following autologous stem cell transplantation. Only in-frame clones appear in the TCRdb table, and some are missing; sequencing was by immunoSEQ multiplex PCR. This table holds about 100,000 clones, around 89% found once. Sample: peripheral blood mononuclear cells (PBMCs), taken before the second cycle of nivolumab. All receptors derive from a human donor with classical Hodgkin lymphoma.

V is TRBV29-1 and J is TRBJ2-5; D perhaps matches TRBD1 (8 bases). This CDR3 is 15 amino acids long. Germline V lookup: CDR1 SQVTM, CDR2 ANQGSEA. V was pared by 7 bases and J by 5 bases, with 23 bases between. CDR3 sequence: CSAATGEGLYETQYF. CDR3 in DNA: TGCAGCGCCGCGACAGGGGAGGGTCTTTACGAGACCCAGTACTTC.

In this sample, this clone turned up a few times. The same CDR3 can be traced to other DNA sequences in this sample. The genes are TRBV11-2 and TRBJ2-2; 10 nucleotides agree with TRBD1. The trim removed 2 bases at V and 5 bases at J, leaving 8 bases unmatched. The CDR3 is 17 residues long. Germline CDR1 and CDR2: SGHAT and FQNNGV. This chain's CDR3 is CASSLSGDRGVTGELFF. The CDR3 DNA follows: TGTGCCAGCAGCTTAAGTGGGGACAGGGGTGTTACCGGGGAGCTGTTTTTT.

The V gene is TRBV11-1, the J gene TRBJ2-1; no reliable D call. Germline CDR1 reads SGHAT; CDR2 reads FQDESV (reference sequence). V lost 1 base to trimming and J lost 8 bases, with 6 bases between them. The CDR3 is made up of 12 amino acids. In DNA form, the CDR3 reads TGTGCCAGCAGCTTAGGGGCGCATGAGCAGTTCTTC. Encoded protein: CASSLGAHEQFF.

The genes are TRBV28 and TRBJ1-1, with D uncertain. Germline CDR1 MDHEN, CDR2 SYDVKM. The CDR3 spans 14 residues. The V and J ends lost 6 bases and 1 base respectively, with 12 bases between them. The CDR3 reads CASSPHGRNTEAFF. CDR3 DNA sequence: TGTGCCAGCAGCCCGCATGGACGGAACACTGAAGCTTTCTTT.

The chain carries TRBV28 and TRBJ2-7; D uncertain. V lost 2 bases and J 4 bases, leaving 9 bases between the germline ends. Per the germline V gene, CDR1 is MDHEN and CDR2 is SYDVKM. The CDR3 is 13 amino acids. The DNA for the CDR3 is TGTGCCAGCAGTTTACCGAATATGTACGAGCAGTACTTC. This codes for CASSLPNMYEQYF.

V gene TRBV5-5 combines with J gene TRBJ1-2; D unclear. V lost 2 bases to trimming and J lost 3 bases, with 5 bases between them. There are 12 residues in the CDR3. The germline V gene encodes CDR1 SGHKS and CDR2 YYEKEE (reference sequence). This CDR3 reads CASSFSDYGYTF. Here the CDR3 DNA reads TGTGCCAGCAGCTTTTCGGACTATGGCTACACCTTC.

V usage is TRBV21-1 and J usage is TRBJ1-6; TRBD1, the D gene given by the table, was not confirmed from the DNA. TRBV21-1 is a listed pseudogene. CDR3 length: 16 residues. The CDR3 DNA reads as TGTGCCAGCAGCACCTGGGACAGCATCTATAATTCACCCCTCCACTTT. This gives the protein CASSTWDSIYNSPLHF.

This rearrangement joins TRBV19 to TRBJ1-1; no definite D call. From germline, CDR1 is LNHDA and CDR2 SQIVND (reference sequence). The V and J ends lost 3 bases and 7 bases respectively, with 12 bases between them. The length of the CDR3 is 13 residues. DNA of the CDR3: TGTGCCAGTAGTATTGGTGGGATGGGTGAAGCTTTCTTT. Translated: CASSIGGMGEAFF.

The gene calls are TRBV11-2 and TRBJ2-5; D might be TRBD1 or TRBD2, each matching 5 bases. V lost 2 bases to trimming and J lost 5 bases, with 15 bases between them. Germline V gene lookup returns CDR1 SGHAT and CDR2 FQNNGV. The CDR3 extends over 15 amino acids. The CDR3 sequence is CASSLTLGVQETQYF. DNA of the CDR3: TGTGCCAGCAGCTTAACGTTGGGGGTACAGGAGACCCAGTACTTC.

This clone has more than one count but fewer than ten. The chain carries TRBV29-1 and TRBJ2-2; D uncertain. Looked up from germline, CDR1 is SQVTM and CDR2 is ANQGSEA. This CDR3 is 10 amino acids long. V gave up 3 bases and J gave up 7 bases, with 3 bases separating them. The CDR3 loop reads CSVEDGELFF. The DNA of the CDR3 is TGCAGCGTTGAGGACGGGGAGCTGTTTTTT.

This chain links TRBV19 with TRBJ2-3, with D perhaps assigned TRBD1 or TRBD2 (6 bases each). With 5 bases removed from V and 4 bases from J, the gap between germline ends came to 16 bases. The CDR3 sequence is 15 residues long. Germline V CDR1 and CDR2: LNHDA, SQIVND (reference sequence). In nucleotides, the CDR3 is TGTGCCAGTAGTCCCGAGGGGGGTGAGGCAGATACGCAGTATTTT. Protein sequence: CASSPEGGEADTQYF.

This chain connects TRBV25-1 to TRBJ1-3, with D uncertain. The ends were cut back, 3 bases at V and 2 bases at J, with 8 bases in the middle. The CDR3 length is 14 residues. CDR1 and CDR2 from the germline V gene are MGHDK and SYGVNS. The CDR3 is CASSDQSTGNTIYF. In DNA form, the CDR3 reads TGTGCCAGCAGTGACCAGAGTACTGGAAACACCATATATTTT.

This CDR3 is CATSGGDTQYF. The CDR3 DNA reads TGTGCCACCTCGGGGGGAGATACGCAGTATTTT. This chain connects TRBV2 to TRBJ2-3; 7 bases align to TRBD2. V dropped 10 bases and J dropped 5; count of bases not matched to a gene: 3. Germline CDR1 is SNHLY and CDR2 is FYNNEI. The CDR3 is 11 residues long.

The chain links TRBV18 to TRBJ2-3; 16 bases match TRBD2. CDR1 KGHSH and CDR2 LQKENI come from the germline V gene. J was trimmed by 4 bases and V by 6 bases; bases with no gene match: 13. The CDR3 covers 19 residues. The CDR3 here is CASSEPGLAGGPPSDTQYF. The CDR3 bases are TGTGCCAGCTCGGAACCGGGACTAGCGGGGGGGCCTCCCTCAGATACGCAGTATTTT.

The V call is TRBV7-2, the J call TRBJ1-5, with D possibly matching TRBD1 (5 bases). The CDR3 consists of 13 residues. Per germline, CDR1 SGHTA and CDR2 FQGNSA. Trimming pared 6 bases from V and 7 bases from J, leaving 13 bases between. This CDR3 reads CASRRDGTQPQHF. The CDR3 DNA reads as TGTGCCAGCAGACGTGACGGGACCCAGCCCCAGCATTTT.

The chain employs TRBV11-3 and TRBJ2-3; D not certain. There are 15 residues in the CDR3. Germline V CDR1 and CDR2: SGHNT, YENEEA. Trimming took off 1 base at V and 0 bases at J, with 8 bases between the two ends. This CDR3 is CASSLGQPSTDTQYF. In DNA, the CDR3 is TGTGCCAGCAGCTTAGGGCAGCCTAGCACAGATACGCAGTATTTT.

This clone was detected once. The chain links TRBV18 to TRBJ2-7, with D perhaps being TRBD1 or TRBD2 (5 bases each). Between the trimmed V and J ends, which lost 3 bases and 2 bases, there was a span of 11 bases. The germline V gene has CDR1 KGHSH and CDR2 LQKENI. The CDR3 runs 14 residues. In DNA, the CDR3 is TGTGCCAGCTCACCTTGGGACGCTGCCTACGAGCAGTACTTC. Protein product: CASSPWDAAYEQYF.

V usage is TRBV15 and J usage is TRBJ1-3; D may be TRBD1 (6 bases). The germline V gene has CDR1 LNHNV and CDR2 YYDKDF (reference sequence). The CDR3 has 18 residues. V was shortened by 0 bases and J by 0 bases, with 15 bases between the two germline ends. The CDR3 coding sequence is TGTGCCACCAGCAGAGATCTAGGGGGGCTCGTCTCTGGAAACACCATATATTTT. It encodes CATSRDLGGLVSGNTIYF.

The chain's CDR3 is CASTPNARGASTDTQYF. The CDR3 DNA reads TGTGCCAGCACCCCGAATGCCCGGGGCGCCAGCACAGATACGCAGTATTTT. This chain joins TRBV7-2 and TRBJ2-3; either TRBD1 or TRBD2 may fit D (5 bases each). The CDR3 covers 17 residues. V was trimmed by 7 bases and J by 0 bases, leaving 20 bases between them. The germline CDR1 and CDR2 sequences are SGHTA and FQGNSA.